This T cell receptor beta chain was retrieved from a study of human T cells and chemical hapten exposure. Study-level information: The scalp of each patient received a weekly diphenylcyclopropenone dose for the full roughly 25-week study.

Time point reported: patch test 3, about 24 weeks after DPC sensitization. Stated treatment: therapeutic diphenylcyclopropenone sensitization with weekly scalp DPC. This clonotype was picked up a small number of times. The length of the CDR3 is 14 residues. V was pared by 6 bases and J by 4 bases, with 9 bases of the junction left unmatched. Germline V gene sequence: CDR1 SQVTM, CDR2 ANQGSEA. TCRdb passed the RACE reads through MiXCR, listing each CDR3 protein once. The sample holds around 150,000 distinct CDR3 sequences, 28% seen once. This TCR was sampled from a woman under 30 with alopecia areata. Some clones in this sample may be carry-over from other donors' samples. This chain connects TRBV29-1 to TRBJ2-7, with TRBD1 matching 10 bases. The sequencing here drew on whole blood, taken in connection with sensitization to the hapten diphenylcyclopropenone (DPC). CDR3 region: CSVVRDRGSYEQYF. The CDR3 region has the DNA TGCAGCGTGGTGCGGGACAGGGGTTCATACGAGCAGTACTTC.